The entry below describes one TCR beta chain. The antigen is undetermined. Preparation of the TCRbeta library involved a method that used unique molecular identifiers. TCRdb recomputed calls from the PCR reads with MiXCR, one row per CDR3 protein. Altogether about 250,000 distinct CDR3 sequences are present, more than 20% being singletons, with the ten largest covering more than 4.5%. J was trimmed by 3 bases and V by 2 bases; bases with no gene match: 20. This CDR3 has 21 amino acids. These data are taken from a study of T-cell reconstitution after alpha-beta-depleted transplantation in children. Study observations and caveats: Several hundred rapidly expanded clones from non-depleted graft cells reportedly supplied alpha-beta T cells about two months post-transplant. After one year, T-cell counts and TCRbeta diversity mostly came from new T cells.

The source of this sequence is a female patient between 2 and 15 years old who had a stem cell transplant for congenital amegakaryocytic thrombocytopenia, so the T cells may come from the graft donor. The V gene is TRBV12-3 or TRBV12-4, the J gene TRBJ2-2; TRBD1 matches at 8 bases. Source: PBMCs, mostly from graft donor cells, taken 360 days after TCRalphabeta/CD19-depleted stem cell transplant. The chain's CDR3 is CASSLSPRLGQGISDTGELFF. In nucleotides, the CDR3 is TGTGCCAGCAGTTTAAGTCCCCGCCTCGGACAGGGTATATCGGACACCGGGGAGCTGTTTTTT.